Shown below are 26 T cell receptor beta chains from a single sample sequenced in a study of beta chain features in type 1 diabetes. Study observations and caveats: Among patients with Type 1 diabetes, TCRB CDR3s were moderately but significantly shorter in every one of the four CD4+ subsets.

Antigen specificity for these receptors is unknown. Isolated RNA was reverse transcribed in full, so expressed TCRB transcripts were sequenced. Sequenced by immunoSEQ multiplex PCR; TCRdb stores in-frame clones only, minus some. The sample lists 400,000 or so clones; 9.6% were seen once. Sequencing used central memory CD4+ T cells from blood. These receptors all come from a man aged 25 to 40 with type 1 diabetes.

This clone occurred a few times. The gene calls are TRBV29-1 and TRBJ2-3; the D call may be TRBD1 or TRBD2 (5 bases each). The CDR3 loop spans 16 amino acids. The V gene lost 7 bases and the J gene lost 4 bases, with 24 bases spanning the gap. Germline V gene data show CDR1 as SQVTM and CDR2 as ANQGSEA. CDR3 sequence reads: CSAEGAKVGVSDTQYF. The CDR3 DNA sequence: TGCAGCGCAGAAGGGGCCAAGGTGGGAGTTTCAGATACGCAGTATTTT.

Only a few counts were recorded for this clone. In DNA, the CDR3 is TGTGCCAGCAGCATCAGGGGGGGCACCGGGGAGCTGTTTTTT. This codes for CASSIRGGTGELFF. The chain has TRBV28 and TRBJ2-2; D could derive from TRBD1 or TRBD2 (7 bases each). The CDR3 runs to 14 residues. In germline, CDR1 is MDHEN, CDR2 SYDVKM. V lost 6 bases and J lost 4, with 12 bases in between.

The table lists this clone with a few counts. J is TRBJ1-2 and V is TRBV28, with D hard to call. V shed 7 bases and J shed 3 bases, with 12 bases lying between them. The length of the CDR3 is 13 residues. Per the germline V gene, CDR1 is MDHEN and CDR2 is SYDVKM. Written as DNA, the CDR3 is TGTGCCAGCACCTTGGGAACGTACTATGGCTACACCTTC. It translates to CASTLGTYYGYTF.

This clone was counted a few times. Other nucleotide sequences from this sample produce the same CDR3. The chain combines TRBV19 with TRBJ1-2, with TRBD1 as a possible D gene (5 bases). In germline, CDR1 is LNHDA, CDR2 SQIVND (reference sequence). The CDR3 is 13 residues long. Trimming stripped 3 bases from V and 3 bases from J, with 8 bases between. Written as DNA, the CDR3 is TGTGCCAGTAGTATTACGGGGGACTATGGCTACACCTTC. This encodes CASSITGDYGYTF.

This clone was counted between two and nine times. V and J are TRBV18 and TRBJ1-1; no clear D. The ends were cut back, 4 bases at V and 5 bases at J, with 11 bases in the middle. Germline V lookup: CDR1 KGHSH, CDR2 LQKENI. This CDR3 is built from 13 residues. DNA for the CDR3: TGTGCCAGCTCACAAAGGAGGGAGACTGAAGCTTTCTTT. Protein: CASSQRRETEAFF.

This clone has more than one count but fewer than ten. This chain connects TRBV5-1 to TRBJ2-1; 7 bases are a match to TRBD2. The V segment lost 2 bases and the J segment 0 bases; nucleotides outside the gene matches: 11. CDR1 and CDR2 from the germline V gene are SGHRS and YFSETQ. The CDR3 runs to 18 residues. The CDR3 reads CASSLFIAGGSSYNEQFF. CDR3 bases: TGCGCCAGCAGCTTATTCATAGCGGGTGGGAGCTCCTACAATGAGCAGTTCTTC.

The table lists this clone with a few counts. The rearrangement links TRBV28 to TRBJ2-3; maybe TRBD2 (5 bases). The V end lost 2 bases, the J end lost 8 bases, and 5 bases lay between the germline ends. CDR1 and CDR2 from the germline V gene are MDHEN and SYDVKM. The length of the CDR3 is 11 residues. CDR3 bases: TGTGCCAGCAGTTTACGGGGTACGCAGTATTTT. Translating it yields CASSLRGTQYF.

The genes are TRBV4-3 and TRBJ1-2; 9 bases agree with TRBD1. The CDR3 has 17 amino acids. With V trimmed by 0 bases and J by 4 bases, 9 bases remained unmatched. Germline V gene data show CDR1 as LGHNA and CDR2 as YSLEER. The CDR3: CASSQDFSDRGFYGYTF. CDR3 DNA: TGCGCCAGCAGCCAAGATTTCTCGGACAGGGGTTTCTATGGCTACACCTTC.

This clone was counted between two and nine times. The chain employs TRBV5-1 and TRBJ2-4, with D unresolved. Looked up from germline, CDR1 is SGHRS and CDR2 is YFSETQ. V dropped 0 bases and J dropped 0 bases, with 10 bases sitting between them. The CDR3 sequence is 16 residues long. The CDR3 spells CASSLGQTLAKNIQYF. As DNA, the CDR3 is TGCGCCAGCAGCTTGGGACAAACCCTAGCCAAAAACATTCAGTACTTC.

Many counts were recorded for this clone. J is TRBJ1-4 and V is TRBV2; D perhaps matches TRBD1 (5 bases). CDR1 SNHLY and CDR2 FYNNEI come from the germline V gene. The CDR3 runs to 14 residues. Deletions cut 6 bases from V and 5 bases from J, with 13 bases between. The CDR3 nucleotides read TGTGCCAGCAGGCGGGGACGGAGAAATGAAAAACTGTTTTTT. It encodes CASRRGRRNEKLFF.

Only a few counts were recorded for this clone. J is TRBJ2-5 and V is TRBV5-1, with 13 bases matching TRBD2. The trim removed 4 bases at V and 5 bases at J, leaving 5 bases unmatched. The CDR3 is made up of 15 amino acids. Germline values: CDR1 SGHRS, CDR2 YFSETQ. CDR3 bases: TGCGCCAGCAGCCCGGGACTAGCGGGAAAGGAGACCCAGTACTTC. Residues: CASSPGLAGKETQYF.

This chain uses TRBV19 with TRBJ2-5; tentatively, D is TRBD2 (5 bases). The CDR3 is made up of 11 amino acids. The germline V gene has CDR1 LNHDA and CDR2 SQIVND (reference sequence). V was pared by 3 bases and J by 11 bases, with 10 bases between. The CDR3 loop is CASSIREVQYF. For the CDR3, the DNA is TGTGCCAGTAGTATTCGGGAAGTGCAGTACTTC.

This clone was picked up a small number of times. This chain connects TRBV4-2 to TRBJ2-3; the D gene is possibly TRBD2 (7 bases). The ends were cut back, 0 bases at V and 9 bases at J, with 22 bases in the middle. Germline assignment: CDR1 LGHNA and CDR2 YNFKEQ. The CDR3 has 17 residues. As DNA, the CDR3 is TGTGCCAGCAGCCAAGATATGGCGGGGGCCCTAGGGGTGACGCAGTATTTT. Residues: CASSQDMAGALGVTQYF.

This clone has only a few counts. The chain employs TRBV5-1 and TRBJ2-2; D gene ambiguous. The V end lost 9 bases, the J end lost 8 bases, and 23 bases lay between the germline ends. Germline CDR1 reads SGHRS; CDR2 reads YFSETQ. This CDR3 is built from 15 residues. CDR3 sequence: CATTPGSAVLGELFF. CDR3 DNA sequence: TGCGCCACCACCCCGGGCAGCGCCGTCTTGGGGGAGCTGTTTTTT.

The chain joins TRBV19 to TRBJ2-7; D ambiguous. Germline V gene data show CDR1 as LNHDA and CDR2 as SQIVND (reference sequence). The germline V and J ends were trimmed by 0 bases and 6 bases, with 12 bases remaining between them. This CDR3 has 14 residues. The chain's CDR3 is CASSIDLVAGEQYF. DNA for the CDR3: TGTGCCAGTAGTATAGATCTTGTAGCCGGCGAGCAGTACTTC.

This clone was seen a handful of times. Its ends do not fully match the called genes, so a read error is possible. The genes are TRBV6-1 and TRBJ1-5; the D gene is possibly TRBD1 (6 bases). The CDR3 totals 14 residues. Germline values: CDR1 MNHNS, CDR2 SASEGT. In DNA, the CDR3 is TGTGCCAGCAGGGAAGCAGGGGCCAATCAGCCCCAGCATTTT. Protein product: CASREAGANQPQHF.

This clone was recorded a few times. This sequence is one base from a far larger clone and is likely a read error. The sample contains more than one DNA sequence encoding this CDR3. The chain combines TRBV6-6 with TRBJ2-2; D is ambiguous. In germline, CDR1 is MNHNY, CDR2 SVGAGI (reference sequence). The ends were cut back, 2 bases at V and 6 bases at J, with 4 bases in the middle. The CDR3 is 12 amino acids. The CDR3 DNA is TGTGCCAGCAGTTACGGGCCCGGGGAGCTGTTTTTT. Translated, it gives CASSYGPGELFF.

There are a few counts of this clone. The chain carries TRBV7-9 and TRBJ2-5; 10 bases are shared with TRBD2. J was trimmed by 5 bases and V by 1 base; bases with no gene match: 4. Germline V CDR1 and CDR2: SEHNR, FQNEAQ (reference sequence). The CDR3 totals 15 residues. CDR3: CASSLEAGGPETQYF. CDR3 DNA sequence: TGTGCCAGCAGCTTAGAAGCGGGAGGGCCGGAGACCCAGTACTTC.

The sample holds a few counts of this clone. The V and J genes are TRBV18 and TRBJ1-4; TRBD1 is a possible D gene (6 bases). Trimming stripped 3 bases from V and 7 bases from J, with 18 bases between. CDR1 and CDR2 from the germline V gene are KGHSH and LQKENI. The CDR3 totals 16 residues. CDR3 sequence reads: CASSPRTAQEGEKLFF. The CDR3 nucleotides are TGTGCCAGCTCACCCCGGACAGCCCAAGAAGGTGAAAAACTGTTTTTT.

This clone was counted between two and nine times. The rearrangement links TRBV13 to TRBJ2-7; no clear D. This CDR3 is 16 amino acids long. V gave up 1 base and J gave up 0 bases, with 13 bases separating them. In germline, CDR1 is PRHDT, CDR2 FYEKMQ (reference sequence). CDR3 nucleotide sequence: TGTGCCAGCAGCTTAGCGGGCGCTGACGTCTCCTACGAGCAGTACTTC. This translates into CASSLAGADVSYEQYF.

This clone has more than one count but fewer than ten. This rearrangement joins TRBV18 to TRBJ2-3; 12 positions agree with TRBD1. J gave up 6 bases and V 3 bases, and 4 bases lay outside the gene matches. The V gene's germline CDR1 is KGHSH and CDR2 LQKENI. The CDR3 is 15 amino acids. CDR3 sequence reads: CASSPGQGARDTQYF. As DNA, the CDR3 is TGTGCCAGCTCACCGGGACAGGGGGCGAGGGATACGCAGTATTTT.

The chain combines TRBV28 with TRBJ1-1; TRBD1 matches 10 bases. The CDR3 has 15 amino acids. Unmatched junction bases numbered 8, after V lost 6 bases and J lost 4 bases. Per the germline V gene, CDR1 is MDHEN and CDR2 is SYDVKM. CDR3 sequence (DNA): TGTGCCAGCAGAGGGACAGGGGCTCGTCGCACTGAAGCTTTCTTT. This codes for CASRGTGARRTEAFF.

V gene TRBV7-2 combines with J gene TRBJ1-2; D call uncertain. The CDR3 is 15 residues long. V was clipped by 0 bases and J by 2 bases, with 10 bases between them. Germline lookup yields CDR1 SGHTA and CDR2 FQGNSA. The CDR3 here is CASSLAPGPNYGYTF. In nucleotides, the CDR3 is TGTGCCAGCAGCTTAGCGCCTGGTCCGAACTATGGCTACACCTTC.

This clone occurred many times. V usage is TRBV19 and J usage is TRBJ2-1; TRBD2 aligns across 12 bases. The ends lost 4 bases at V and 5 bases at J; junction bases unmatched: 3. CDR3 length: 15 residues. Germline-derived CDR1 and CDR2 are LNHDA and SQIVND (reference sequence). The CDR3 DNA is TGTGCCAGTAGTAGACTAGCGGGAGTCCACAATGAGCAGTTCTTC. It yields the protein CASSRLAGVHNEQFF.

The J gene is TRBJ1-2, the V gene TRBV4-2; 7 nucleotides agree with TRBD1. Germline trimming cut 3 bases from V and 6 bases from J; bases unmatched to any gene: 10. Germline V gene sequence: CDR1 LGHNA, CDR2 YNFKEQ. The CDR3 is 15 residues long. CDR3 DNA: TGTGCCAGCAGCCACCCCCCCGACAGGGCCAATGGCTACACCTTC. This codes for CASSHPPDRANGYTF.

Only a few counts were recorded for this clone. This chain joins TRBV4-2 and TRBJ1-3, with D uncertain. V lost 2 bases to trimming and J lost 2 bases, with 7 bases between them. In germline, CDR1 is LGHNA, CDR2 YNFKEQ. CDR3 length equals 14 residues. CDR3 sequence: CASSQTPPGNTIYF. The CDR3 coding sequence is TGTGCCAGCAGCCAAACCCCTCCTGGAAACACCATATATTTT.